Listed below are T cell receptor beta chains from one sample, sequenced in a study of blood T cell repertoires in COVID-19. Libraries were prepared by immunoSEQ multiplex PCR; TCRdb keeps only in-frame clonotypes and omits some of them. The sample carries about 65,000 clones, over 75% recorded once. Sequencing was carried out using peripheral blood. The source of these receptors is a man older than 75 with acute or convalescent COVID-19. The CDR3 runs from the conserved cysteine through the conserved F or W. The D gene is left open where the match is weak. Clone size, where shown, is once, few, many, or a class for clones that have expanded.

D gene	V gene	J gene	clone size	CDR3 DNA	CDR3 protein
-	TRBV10-3	TRBJ2-1	-	TGTGCCATCAGTGTAACGGGGGGCCGTGAGCAGTTCTTC	CAISVTGGREQFF
-	TRBV25-1	TRBJ2-1	-	TGTGCCAGCTCCATATTAGCCGGGGCCTACAATGAGCAGTTCTTC	CASSILAGAYNEQFF
TRBD1	TRBV2	TRBJ2-7	-	TGTGCCAGCAGGTCCGAGACAGGGTCTGACGAGCAGTACTTC	CASRSETGSDEQYF
-	TRBV5-1	TRBJ2-7	-	TGCGCCAGCAGCTTGGACGTGACAGCCCTTTCAGACTCCTACGAGCAGTACTTC	CASSLDVTALSDSYEQYF
TRBD1	TRBV6-9	TRBJ2-7	-	TGTGCCAGCAGTTATCCGTCTACCGGGACAGGGGCCAACGAGCAGTACTTC	CASSYPSTGTGANEQYF
TRBD1	TRBV19	TRBJ1-1	-	TGTGCCAGTACCCAGGGACAGGGGTATACTGAAGCTTTCTTT	CASTQGQGYTEAFF
TRBD1	TRBV11-2	TRBJ2-1	-	TGTGCCAGCAGCTTAGCGGGGACAGCCAATGAGCAGTTCTTC	CASSLAGTANEQFF
-	TRBV7-2	TRBJ2-1	-	TGTGCCAGCAGCTTTTTTACGGGGGATGAGCAGTTCTTC	CASSFFTGDEQFF
TRBD1	TRBV19	TRBJ1-2	once	TGTGCCAGTAGTGGGGGACAGGCGCCTGACTATGGCTACACCTTC	CASSGGQAPDYGYTF
TRBD1	TRBV6-5	TRBJ1-1	-	TGTGCCAGCAGGCAACAGGGGGCCACTGAAGCTTTCTTT	CASRQQGATEAFF
-	TRBV7-9	TRBJ1-2	-	TGTGCCAGCAGCTTTACGCGGGGGCCTTCCCCCCATGGCTACACCTTC	CASSFTRGPSPHGYTF
-	TRBV5-5	TRBJ2-1	-	TGTGCCAGCAGCTTGTATCAGTACAATGAGCAGTTCTTC	CASSLYQYNEQFF
-	TRBV19	TRBJ1-1	few	TGTGCCAGTAGTATGCGTGCAGGGATGAACACTGAAGCTTTCTTT	CASSMRAGMNTEAFF
TRBD1	TRBV18	TRBJ1-4	-	TGTGCCAGCTCACCGGGGACAGTCGCAACTAATGAAAAACTGTTTTTT	CASSPGTVATNEKLFF
TRBD1	TRBV19	TRBJ1-5	-	TGTGCCAGCGCCGGGACAGGGGGGAATCAGCCCCAGCATTTT	CASAGTGGNQPQHF
-	TRBV6-1	TRBJ2-7	-	TGTGCCAGCAGTGAAATCGGCGAGCAGTACTTC	CASSEIGEQYF
-	TRBV19	TRBJ1-5	-	TGTGCCAGTAGCGTCGTAGCGGGGGGAAATCAGCCCCAGCATTTT	CASSVVAGGNQPQHF
-	TRBV7-6	TRBJ1-3	-	TGTGCCAGCAGCTTGGCCCCTTTGGGGAGCGCTGGAAACACCATATATTTT	CASSLAPLGSAGNTIYF
-	TRBV7-2	TRBJ2-7	-	TGTGCCAGCAGCGCCGGACAGTCATCGGGAGAGCAGTACTTC	CASSAGQSSGEQYF
TRBD1	TRBV14	TRBJ2-3	-	TGTGCCAGCAGCCAAGATCTGACAGGGGGGTTGTATTTT	CASSQDLTGGLYF
TRBD1	TRBV7-2	TRBJ2-2	-	TGTGCCAGCAGCATCACGGGACAGGGGGGTGGCACCGGGGAGCTGTTTTTT	CASSITGQGGGTGELFF
TRBD1	TRBV18	TRBJ2-3	-	TGTGCCAGCTCACTCGGGACAGCCCAAGATACGCAGTATTTT	CASSLGTAQDTQYF
-	TRBV6-5	TRBJ2-5	few	TGTGCCAGCAGACATTCCGGGACATCACAAGAGACCCAGTACTTC	CASRHSGTSQETQYF
TRBD1	TRBV6-6	TRBJ2-7	-	TGTGCCAGCAGTTACTCACAGGGGCGCTCCTACGAGCAGTACTTC	CASSYSQGRSYEQYF
-	TRBV12-3/TRBV12-4	TRBJ1-5	once	TGTGCCAGCAGCCCATCCCGGGGTCAGCCCCAGCATTTT	CASSPSRGQPQHF
TRBD1	TRBV5-1	TRBJ1-1	-	TGCGCCAGCAGCTTGGGACAGGGAAATCTGAACACTGAAGCTTTCTTT	CASSLGQGNLNTEAFF
-	TRBV20-1	TRBJ2-7	few	TGCAGTGCTAGGGCCCAGTACGAGCAGTACTTC	CSARAQYEQYF
-	TRBV12-5	TRBJ1-2	-	TGTGCTAGTGGTTTGGAGCCGGATCTGAGGGGCTACACCTTC	CASGLEPDLRGYTF
-	TRBV7-7	TRBJ2-2	-	TGTGCTAGCAGCTTAAATTGGGCGACCGGGGAGCTGTTTTTT	CASSLNWATGELFF
TRBD2	TRBV10-2	TRBJ2-1	-	TGCGCCAGCAGCGAACTAGGGGAGGGCTACAATGAGCAGTTCTTC	CASSELGEGYNEQFF
-	TRBV25-1	TRBJ2-7	-	TGTGCCAGCAGTGAATACGGGGAAACACAGTACTTC	CASSEYGETQYF